The clone carrying this T cell receptor (beta chain) was seen many times. No antigen is known for it. Mismatch with germline at one junction end may stem from a read error. The germline V gene has CDR1 MNHNS and CDR2 SASEGT. This CDR3 has 13 residues. The data were obtained in a study of regulatory T cells in long-lasting Graves disease. With iRepertoire HTBI primers and Arm-PCR of CDR3 regions, TCR beta libraries were built. TCRdb itself ran the multiplex PCR reads through MiXCR, one entry per CDR3 protein. Found here are roughly 500,000 distinct CDR3 sequences, under 25% of them singletons; the top ten hold roughly 7%. Time point given: persistent/refractory GD, antithyroid drugs over 5 years with positive TRAb. With RNA extracted from PBMCs as input, the TCR library was made. General observations from the study: Persistent Graves' patients showed a TCR diversity that was lower than that of newly diagnosed ones. When disease was persistent, TRBV28, TRBJ1-2 and TRBJ2-5 were the favored segments. Comparison showed that persistent patients shared more public clonotypes (2,741) than new patients (around 1,000).

J is TRBJ1-2 and V is TRBV6-1, with D tentatively TRBD1 (5 bases). The sequence was collected from a female donor with Graves disease. Sequenced material: peripheral blood mononuclear cells (PBMCs), taken when the disease was refractory, from a patient treated with antithyroid drugs. CDR3 residues: CASNERDSRRYTF. The CDR3 DNA reads TGTGCCAGCAATGAACGGGACTCTCGGCGCTACACCTTC.